Listed here is a single T cell receptor (beta chain). The antigen is unknown. The germline V gene encodes CDR1 MNHEY and CDR2 SMNVEV (reference sequence). The CDR3 consists of 17 residues. After removal of 4 bases from V and 4 bases from J, the junction contained 15 bases not matched to a gene. The entry originates in a study of T cells after yellow fever vaccination. Findings and caveats of the study: Weaker overall was a secondary response that nonetheless peaked faster, on day 5 versus 15. At around 96% for CD4 and almost 90% for CD8, most primary-vaccination clones showed up again after the booster. Clonotypes appearing in both CD4 and CD8 compartments existed, and their share was small.

5'RACE template switching generated TCR cDNA, adding a universal primer site and UMIs. TCRdb reanalysed the 5' RACE reads using MiXCR and keeps one entry per CDR3 protein. Of 450,000 to 600,000 distinct CDR3 sequences in the sample, roughly 13% were seen once. The source was PBMCs, collected on the day of the yellow fever booster vaccination. This sequence was found in a man under 40 who received the YFV17D yellow fever vaccine. The V gene is TRBV27, the J gene TRBJ2-7; 8 bases align to TRBD1. The CDR3 region is CASSYAGGAGGRYEQYF. As DNA, the CDR3 is TGTGCCAGCAGTTATGCAGGGGGCGCCGGAGGCCGTTACGAGCAGTACTTC.